This is a list of T cell receptor beta chains from one sample in a study of blood T cell repertoires in COVID-19. This table comes from immunoSEQ multiplex PCR, and its TCRdb copy is limited to in-frame clones, with some not included. The table has more than 65,000 clones, around 80% seen once; the top ten hold over 4.5%. The specimen sequenced was peripheral blood. The receptors were gathered from a man in his 60s with active or convalescent COVID-19. The CDR3 runs from the conserved cysteine through the conserved F or W. D genes are given only for firm matches. The size entry is marked missing in some rows and otherwise reads once, few, many or a size class.

CDR3 DNA	CDR3 protein	D gene	clone size	J gene	V gene
TGTGCCAGCAGCTCAGGGGTGAGCTATGGCTACACCTTC	CASSSGVSYGYTF	-	-	TRBJ1-2	TRBV7-9
TGCGCCAGCAGCTCAGGACAGGGCGCGGCGTCCGGAAACACCATATATTTT	CASSSGQGAASGNTIYF	TRBD1	-	TRBJ1-3	TRBV5-1
TGCGCCAGCAGTCCTTTCTCCCAAACAGGGTTGAACACTGAAGCTTTCTTT	CASSPFSQTGLNTEAFF	-	-	TRBJ1-1	TRBV5-1
TGTGCCATCAGGGACTCGACAGGGGATATCTACGAGCAGTACTTC	CAIRDSTGDIYEQYF	TRBD1	-	TRBJ2-7	TRBV10-3
TGTGCCAGCAGTTACCGAGACAGGGGGCTATATAGCAATCAGCCCCAGCATTTT	CASSYRDRGLYSNQPQHF	TRBD1	-	TRBJ1-5	TRBV6-2/TRBV6-3
TGTGCCAGCAGTGAATCGGGACAGGGGTTTTTTTCAGTCACTGAAGCTTTCTTT	CASSESGQGFFSVTEAFF	TRBD1	-	TRBJ1-1	TRBV6-1
TGTGCCAGCAGTTCCCCAGGGGGCTTAAGTGAAAAACTGTTTTTT	CASSSPGGLSEKLFF	TRBD1	-	TRBJ1-4	TRBV5-6
TGTGCCAGCAGTCCCAGTACGCCAGATACGCAGTATTTT	CASSPSTPDTQYF	-	-	TRBJ2-3	TRBV27
TGTGCCAGCAGCGTAGTCTCCGTGGCGGGGGGGAACACCGGGGAGCTGTTTTTT	CASSVVSVAGGNTGELFF	TRBD2	-	TRBJ2-2	TRBV9
TGTGCCAGCAGCTACTGGGGCACCCCACGGGCTGGCTACACCTTC	CASSYWGTPRAGYTF	-	-	TRBJ1-2	TRBV27
TGTGCCAGCAGTCCGGGGACAGAAAGCTACACCTTC	CASSPGTESYTF	TRBD1	once	TRBJ1-2	TRBV12-3/TRBV12-4
TGTGCCAGCAGCCCGATGGAACAGGGGGCAAATGGCTACACCTTC	CASSPMEQGANGYTF	TRBD1	-	TRBJ1-2	TRBV7-8
TGTGCCTGGAGTACAGGACTAGCGGGGGAGACCCAGTACTTC	CAWSTGLAGETQYF	TRBD2	-	TRBJ2-5	TRBV30
TGTGCCAGCAGTGCTACAGAAATCACAGATACGCAGTATTTT	CASSATEITDTQYF	-	-	TRBJ2-3	TRBV2
TGTGCCAGCAGCCCTACTAGCGGGGGAGAGACCCAGTACTTC	CASSPTSGGETQYF	TRBD2	-	TRBJ2-5	TRBV7-2
TGTGCCAGCTCACCAGGGACTAGCGGGGGGCCACCTCAAGAGACCCAGTACTTC	CASSPGTSGGPPQETQYF	TRBD2	-	TRBJ2-5	TRBV18
TGTGCCAGCAGCGTGACAGGTGATAGTCCAGATACGCAGTATTTT	CASSVTGDSPDTQYF	-	-	TRBJ2-3	TRBV9